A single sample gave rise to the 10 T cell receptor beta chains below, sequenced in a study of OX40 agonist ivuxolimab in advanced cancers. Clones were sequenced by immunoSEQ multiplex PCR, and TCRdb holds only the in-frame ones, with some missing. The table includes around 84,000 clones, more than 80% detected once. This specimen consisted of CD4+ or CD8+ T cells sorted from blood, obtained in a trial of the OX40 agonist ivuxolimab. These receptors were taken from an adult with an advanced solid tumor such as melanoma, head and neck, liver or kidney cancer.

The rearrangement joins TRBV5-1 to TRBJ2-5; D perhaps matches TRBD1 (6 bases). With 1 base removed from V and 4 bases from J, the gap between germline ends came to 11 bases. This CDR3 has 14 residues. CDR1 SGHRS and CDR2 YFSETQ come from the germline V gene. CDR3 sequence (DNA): TGCGCCAGCAGCTTGACGACAGGCGGAGAGACCCAGTACTTC. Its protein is CASSLTTGGETQYF.

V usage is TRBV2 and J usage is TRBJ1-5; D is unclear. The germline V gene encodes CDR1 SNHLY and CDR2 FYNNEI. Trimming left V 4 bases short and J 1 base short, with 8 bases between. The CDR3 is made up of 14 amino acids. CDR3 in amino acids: CASSGFGSNQPQHF. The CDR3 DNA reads TGTGCCAGCAGTGGCTTCGGGAGCAATCAGCCCCAGCATTTT.

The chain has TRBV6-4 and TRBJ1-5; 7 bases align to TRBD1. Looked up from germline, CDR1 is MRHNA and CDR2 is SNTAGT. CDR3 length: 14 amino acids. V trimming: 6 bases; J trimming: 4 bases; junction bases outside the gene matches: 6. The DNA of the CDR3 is TGTGCCAGCAGCCCGACAGGGTCAAATCAGCCCCAGCATTTT. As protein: CASSPTGSNQPQHF.

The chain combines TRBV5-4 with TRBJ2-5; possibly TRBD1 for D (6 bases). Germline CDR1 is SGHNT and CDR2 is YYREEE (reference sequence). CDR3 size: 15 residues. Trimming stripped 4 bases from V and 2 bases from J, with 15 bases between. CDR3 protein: CASSNPGHRQETQYF. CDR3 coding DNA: TGTGCCAGCAGCAACCCGGGACACCGGCAAGAGACCCAGTACTTC. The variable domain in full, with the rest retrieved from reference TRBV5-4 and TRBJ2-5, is ETGVTQSPTHLIKTRGQQVTLRCSSQSGHNTVSWYQQALGQGPQFIFQYYREEENGRGNFPPRFSGLQFPNYSSELNVNALELDDSALYLCASSNPGHRQETQYFGPGTRLLVL.

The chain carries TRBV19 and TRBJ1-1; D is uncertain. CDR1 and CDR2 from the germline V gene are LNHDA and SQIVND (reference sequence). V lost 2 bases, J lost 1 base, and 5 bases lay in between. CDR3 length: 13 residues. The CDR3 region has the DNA TGTGCCAGTAGTATACGAAGGAACACTGAAGCTTTCTTT. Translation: CASSIRRNTEAFF.

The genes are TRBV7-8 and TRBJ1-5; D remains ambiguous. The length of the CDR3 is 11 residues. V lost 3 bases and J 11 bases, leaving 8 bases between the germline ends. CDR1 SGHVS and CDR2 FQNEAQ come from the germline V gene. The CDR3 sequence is CASSFGGSQHF. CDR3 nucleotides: TGTGCCAGCAGCTTCGGAGGGTCCCAGCATTTT.

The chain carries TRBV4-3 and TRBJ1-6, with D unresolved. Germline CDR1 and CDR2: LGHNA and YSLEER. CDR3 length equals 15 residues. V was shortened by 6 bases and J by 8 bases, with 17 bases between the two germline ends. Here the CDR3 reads CASSEVGFSYSPLHF. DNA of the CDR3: TGCGCCAGCAGTGAAGTGGGGTTTTCGTATTCACCCCTCCACTTT.

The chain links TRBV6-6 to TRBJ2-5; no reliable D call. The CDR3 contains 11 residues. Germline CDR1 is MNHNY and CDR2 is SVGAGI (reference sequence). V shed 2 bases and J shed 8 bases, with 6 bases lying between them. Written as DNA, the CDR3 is TGTGCCAGCAGTTACACGGCCACCCAGTACTTC. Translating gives CASSYTATQYF.

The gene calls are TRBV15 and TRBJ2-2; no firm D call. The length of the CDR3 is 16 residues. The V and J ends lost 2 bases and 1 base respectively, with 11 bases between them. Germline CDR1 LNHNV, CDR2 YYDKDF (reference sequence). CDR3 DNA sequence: TGTGCCACCAGCAGACGCCAAGTGGAGAACACCGGGGAGCTGTTTTTT. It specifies CATSRRQVENTGELFF.

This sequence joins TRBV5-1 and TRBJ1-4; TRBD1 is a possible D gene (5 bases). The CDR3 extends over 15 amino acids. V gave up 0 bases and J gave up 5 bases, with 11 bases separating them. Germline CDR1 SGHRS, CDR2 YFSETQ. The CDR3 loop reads CASSLGEGVNEKLFF. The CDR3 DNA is TGCGCCAGCAGCTTGGGGGAAGGGGTGAATGAAAAACTGTTTTTT.